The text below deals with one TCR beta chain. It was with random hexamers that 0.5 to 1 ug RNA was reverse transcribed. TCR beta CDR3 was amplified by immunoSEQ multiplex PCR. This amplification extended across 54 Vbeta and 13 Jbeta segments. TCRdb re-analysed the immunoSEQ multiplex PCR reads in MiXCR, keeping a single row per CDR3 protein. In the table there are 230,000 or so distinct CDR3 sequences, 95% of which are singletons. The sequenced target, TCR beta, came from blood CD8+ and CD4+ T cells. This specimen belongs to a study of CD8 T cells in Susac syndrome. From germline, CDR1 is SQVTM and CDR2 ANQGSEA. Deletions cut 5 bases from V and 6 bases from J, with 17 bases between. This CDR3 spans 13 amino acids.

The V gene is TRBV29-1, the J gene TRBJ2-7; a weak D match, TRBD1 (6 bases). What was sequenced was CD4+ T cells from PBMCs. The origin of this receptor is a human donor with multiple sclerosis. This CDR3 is CSVFQGPPSEQYF. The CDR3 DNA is TGCAGCGTTTTTCAGGGGCCCCCATCCGAGCAGTACTTC.